This T cell receptor (beta chain) was sequenced for a study of CD8+CD57+ T cells in acquired aplastic anemia. In this sample, this clonotype turned up a few times. CD8+CD57+ cell expansion, shown by flow cytometry, had occurred in the patients selected for sequencing. The study profiled TCR beta VDJ and CDR3 using genomic DNA as template. One entry per CDR3 protein results from TCRdb running MiXCR on the reads. The table has 150,000 or so distinct CDR3 sequences, about 52% seen once; the top ten hold approximately 12%. CDR1 and CDR2 from the germline V gene are MNHNS and SASEGT. The CDR3 is 14 amino acids. Trimming cost V 6 bases and J 4 bases; bases outside gene matches: 6.

The rearrangement uses TRBV6-1 and TRBJ1-1; 9 bases are shared with TRBD1. Specimen: sorted CD4+, CD8+, or CD8+CD57+ T cells (not recorded which) from PBMCs. The source is a human donor with aplastic anemia. CDR3 residues: CASSAGTGSTEAFF. The CDR3 bases are TGTGCCAGCAGCGCCGGGACAGGGTCCACTGAAGCTTTCTTT.